This entry lists 4 T cell receptor beta chains sequenced from one sample in a study of shared clonotypes between healthy human individuals. Repertoires were generated with immunoSEQ multiplex PCR, while TCRdb's copy carries only in-frame clones and drops some. The table includes roughly 490,000 clones, about 82% detected once. Source material: PBMCs. The source is a woman aged 40 to 50 in good health. Some clones in this sample may be carry-over from other donors' samples.

On this clone itself: The sample holds other DNA sequences that translate to the same CDR3. The chain combines TRBV18 with TRBJ2-7; 10 bases fit TRBD1. Trimming took 3 bases from V and 4 from J; bases not matched to a gene: 3. Germline V gene sequence: CDR1 KGHSH, CDR2 LQKENI. The CDR3 is 14 residues long. The CDR3 nucleotides are TGTGCCAGCTCACCCTCGGGACAGGGGTACGAGCAGTACTTC. It codes for CASSPSGQGYEQYF.

CDR3 sequence (DNA): TGTGCCAGCAGTCGAATTAGCACAGATACGCAGTATTTT. Residues: CASSRISTDTQYF. The chain is built from TRBV27 and TRBJ2-3; D is undetermined. The CDR3 covers 13 residues. CDR1 is MNHEY, CDR2 SMNVEV, per germline (reference sequence). V was trimmed by 5 bases and J by 0 bases, leaving 6 bases between them.

In this sample, this clone turned up a few times. V is TRBV25-1 and J is TRBJ2-5; TRBD2 agrees at 13 bases. From germline, CDR1 is MGHDK and CDR2 SYGVNS. V lost 6 bases, J lost 5 bases, and 6 bases stayed unmatched. The CDR3 length is 15 residues. The CDR3 loop is CASSVGLAGEETQYF. In DNA form, the CDR3 reads TGTGCCAGCAGCGTTGGACTAGCGGGAGAGGAGACCCAGTACTTC.

The gene calls are TRBV27 and TRBJ1-2; 8 positions match TRBD1. V shed 0 bases and J 8 bases; nucleotides not matched to a gene: 8. Germline V gene lookup returns CDR1 MNHEY and CDR2 SMNVEV (reference sequence). The CDR3 is 15 residues long. DNA for the CDR3: TGTGCCAGCAGTTTATCGCGGGCAGGGGGCTTCGGCTACACCTTC. The encoded protein is CASSLSRAGGFGYTF.